A single sample is the source of the 20 T cell receptor beta chains below, sequenced in a study of blood T cell repertoires in COVID-19. The assay was immunoSEQ multiplex PCR, and TCRdb's table has in-frame clones only and misses some. The sample records about 180,000 clones, 85% to 90% being singletons. What was sequenced was PBMCs or T cells enriched from blood (not recorded which). The receptor source for this set is a man aged 40-49 years who had recovered from COVID-19.

The chain uses TRBV28 and TRBJ1-5; maybe TRBD1 (5 bases). This CDR3 is 14 amino acids long. Trimming took off 5 bases at V and 7 bases at J, with 15 bases between the two ends. Germline loops: CDR1 MDHEN, CDR2 SYDVKM. CDR3 nucleotide sequence: TGTGCCAGCAGTCCTAATAGGGGCGAGCAGCCCCAGCATTTT. It is translated as CASSPNRGEQPQHF. Full variable domain (remainder filled in from reference TRBV28 and TRBJ1-5): DVKVTQSSRYLVKRTGEKVFLECVQDMDHENMFWYRQDPGLGLRLIYFSYDVKMKEKGDIPEGYSVSREKKERFSLILESASTNQTSMYLCASSPNRGEQPQHFGDGTRLSIL.

This chain connects TRBV6-2 or TRBV6-3 to TRBJ1-2, with 9 positions matching TRBD1. The V gene's germline CDR1 is MNHEY and CDR2 SVGEGT. Trimming cost V 2 bases and J 3 bases; bases outside gene matches: 1. This CDR3 region has 14 residues. CDR3 sequence reads: CASSYDRGDYGYTF. CDR3 sequence (DNA): TGTGCCAGCAGTTACGACAGGGGGGACTATGGCTACACCTTC.

The chain carries TRBV21-1 and TRBJ2-3; the D segment call TRBD1 is taken from the table without a DNA check. TRBV21-1 is assigned pseudogene status. CDR3 length: 16 amino acids. The CDR3 here is CASSKGRDRGTDTQYF. The CDR3 coding sequence is TGTGCCAGCAGCAAAGGGAGGGACAGGGGCACAGATACGCAGTATTTT.

In its sample, this clone was seen once. The chain links TRBV19 to TRBJ2-7; a possible D gene is TRBD1 (6 bases). V lost 6 bases to trimming and J lost 0 bases, with 12 bases between them. Germline CDR1 is LNHDA and CDR2 is SQIVND (reference sequence). The CDR3 loop spans 14 amino acids. CDR3 amino acids: CASREGQSSYEQYF. CDR3 sequence (DNA): TGTGCCAGTAGGGAAGGACAGAGCTCCTACGAGCAGTACTTC.

V is TRBV30 and J is TRBJ2-3, with 8 bases lining up with TRBD2. Germline V CDR1 and CDR2: GTSNPN, SVGIG (reference sequence). After removal of 5 bases from V and 6 bases from J, the junction contained 7 bases not matched to a gene. The CDR3 is 13 residues long. The CDR3, as DNA: TGTGCCTGGTCGGGGACTAGACCTGATACGCAGTATTTT. Its protein product is CAWSGTRPDTQYF.

The chain joins TRBV18 to TRBJ2-2; D perhaps matches TRBD2 (5 bases). The CDR3 is 16 residues long. The V gene lost 3 bases and the J gene lost 6 bases, with 17 bases spanning the gap. Germline V lookup: CDR1 KGHSH, CDR2 LQKENI. DNA of the CDR3: TGTGCCAGCTCACCCGGCTTCAATGGCGGGTCCGGGGAGCTGTTTTTT. This encodes CASSPGFNGGSGELFF.

This clone was seen just once. The CDR3 sequence: CASSLGQVQTYEQYF. The CDR3 DNA follows: TGCGCCAGCAGCCTAGGACAGGTGCAGACCTACGAGCAGTACTTC. V and J are TRBV5-1 and TRBJ2-7; 7 bases are shared with TRBD1. This CDR3 is built from 15 residues. With 4 bases clipped from V and 2 bases from J, the junction kept 9 bases outside the gene matches. The germline gives CDR1 SGHRS, CDR2 YFSETQ.

This clone was detected ten times or more. V usage is TRBV7-2 and J usage is TRBJ2-2; no clear D gene. The CDR3 is 14 residues long. Deletions cut 5 bases from V and 0 bases from J, with 7 bases between. From germline, CDR1 is SGHTA and CDR2 FQGNSA. CDR3 sequence reads: CASSQTPNTGELFF. The CDR3 region has the DNA TGTGCCAGCAGCCAGACTCCGAACACCGGGGAGCTGTTTTTT.

The chain has TRBV2 and TRBJ2-3; 7 positions agree with TRBD2. The germline CDR1 and CDR2 sequences are SNHLY and FYNNEI. This CDR3 comprises 13 residues. Trimming took 7 bases from V and 6 from J; bases not matched to a gene: 7. The CDR3 DNA reads TGTGCCAGCACGGGGAGGGCCGGGGATACGCAGTATTTT. Its protein product is CASTGRAGDTQYF. The variable domain in full, with the rest retrieved from reference TRBV2 and TRBJ2-3, is EPEVTQTPSHQVTQMGQEVILRCVPISNHLYFYWYRQILGQKVEFLVSFYNNEISEKSEIFDDQFSVERPDGSNFTLKIRSTKLEDSAMYFCASTGRAGDTQYFGPGTRLTVL.

The chain joins TRBV2 to TRBJ2-2; 10 nucleotides match TRBD1. Germline CDR1 is SNHLY and CDR2 is FYNNEI. With V trimmed by 11 bases and J by 6 bases, 12 bases remained unmatched. CDR3 length: 15 residues. The CDR3 here is CAGWGQGSPSGELFF. The CDR3 DNA follows: TGTGCCGGCTGGGGACAGGGGTCCCCCTCCGGGGAGCTGTTTTTT.

The chain recombines TRBV28 with TRBJ1-2; tentatively, D is TRBD1 (6 bases). The V and J ends lost 2 bases and 5 bases respectively, with 15 bases between them. The length of the CDR3 is 15 residues. Germline CDR1 MDHEN, CDR2 SYDVKM. The DNA for the CDR3 is TGTGCCAGCAGTTTACCGGGTCAGAGGGGGTATGGCTACACCTTC. Its translation is CASSLPGQRGYGYTF.

The rearrangement links TRBV4-1 to TRBJ1-3, with TRBD1 as a possible D gene (6 bases). Looked up from germline, CDR1 is MGHRA and CDR2 is YSYEKL. The CDR3 spans 16 residues. V was cut by 1 base and J by 0 bases, with 10 bases left in between. CDR3 DNA: TGCGCCAGCAGCCAAGGACAGGCCTTCTCTGGAAACACCATATATTTT. Encoded protein: CASSQGQAFSGNTIYF.

The chain carries TRBV5-1 and TRBJ1-1, with D uncertain. The V gene lost 6 bases and the J gene lost 5 bases, with 14 bases spanning the gap. The CDR3 has 13 amino acids. Germline loops: CDR1 SGHRS, CDR2 YFSETQ. This chain's CDR3 is CASNKDLGTEAFF. CDR3 coding DNA: TGCGCCAGCAATAAGGACTTGGGGACTGAAGCTTTCTTT.

The chain carries TRBV4-1 and TRBJ1-1; 9 bases match TRBD1. With 1 base clipped from V and 5 bases from J, the junction kept 5 bases outside the gene matches. The V gene's germline CDR1 is MGHRA and CDR2 YSYEKL. The CDR3 spans 15 residues. This chain's CDR3 is CASSQGTGVGTEAFF. CDR3 DNA: TGCGCCAGCAGCCAAGGGACAGGGGTTGGTACTGAAGCTTTCTTT.

J is TRBJ2-1 and V is TRBV4-2, with a tentative D call TRBD2 (5 bases). Trimming stripped 2 bases from V and 0 bases from J, with 8 bases between. This CDR3 is built from 15 residues. CDR1 and CDR2 from the germline V gene are LGHNA and YNFKEQ. DNA of the CDR3: TGTGCCAGCAGCCAAATAGGGAGCTCCTACAATGAGCAGTTCTTC. Residues: CASSQIGSSYNEQFF.

The chain carries TRBV5-1 and TRBJ1-4, with a tentative D call TRBD1 (5 bases). V was shortened by 0 bases and J by 8 bases, with 20 bases between the two germline ends. This CDR3 is 17 amino acids long. CDR1 and CDR2 (germline): SGHRS, YFSETQ. CDR3 region: CASSLGVGRGPGEKLFF. CDR3 bases: TGCGCCAGCAGCTTGGGCGTGGGGAGGGGCCCAGGGGAAAAACTGTTTTTT.

Many counts were recorded for this clone. The same CDR3 also results from other DNA sequences found in this sample. This sequence joins TRBV9 and TRBJ1-1, with 8 bases lining up with TRBD1. Losses at the gene ends were 3 bases for V and 7 bases for J; bases not matched to a gene: 5. The CDR3 extends over 13 amino acids. Germline V gives CDR1 SGDLS, CDR2 YYNGEE. CDR3: CASSARTGSEAFF. CDR3 bases: TGTGCCAGCAGCGCCCGGACAGGGAGTGAAGCTTTCTTT.

V usage is TRBV28 and J usage is TRBJ1-2; 7 bases align to TRBD1. This CDR3 contains 16 residues. The V and J ends lost 0 bases and 0 bases, in that order; junction bases with no gene match: 4. CDR1 and CDR2 from the germline V gene are MDHEN and SYDVKM. The CDR3, as DNA: TGTGCCAGCAGTTTATGGGGGACAGCAACTAACTATGGCTACACCTTC. Protein product: CASSLWGTATNYGYTF.

This rearrangement joins TRBV10-3 to TRBJ2-7; TRBD1 matches 7 bases. Germline lookup yields CDR1 ENHRY and CDR2 SYGVKD. With 4 bases clipped from V and 3 bases from J, the junction kept 6 bases outside the gene matches. The CDR3 runs to 14 residues. The CDR3 sequence is CAISVSGQNYEQYF. The CDR3 DNA reads as TGTGCCATCAGTGTCTCGGGACAGAACTACGAGCAGTACTTC.

J is TRBJ2-1 and V is TRBV24-1, with 7 bases lining up with TRBD1. J lost 2 bases, V lost 7 bases, and 4 bases had no gene match. The CDR3 totals 14 residues. Germline V lookup: CDR1 KGHDR, CDR2 SFDVKD. The CDR3 reads CATSDRDPYNEQFF. As DNA, the CDR3 is TGTGCCACCAGCGACAGGGACCCCTACAATGAGCAGTTCTTC.